This TCR beta chain derives from a study of T cells after yellow fever vaccination. The study's findings and limits: Most clones from primary vaccination resurfaced after the booster (around 97% CD4, less than 90% CD8).

Points on this clonotype: The target antigen is unknown.

The germline V and J ends were trimmed by 0 bases and 4 bases, with 11 bases remaining between them. CDR1 is SGDLS, CDR2 YYNGEE, per germline. The CDR3 has 14 residues. Making TCR cDNA involved 5'RACE template switching, which added UMIs and a universal primer site. TCRdb ran MiXCR on the 5' RACE reads and lists one entry per CDR3 protein. The sample contains about 630,000 distinct CDR3 sequences, approximately 13% of which appear only once. J is TRBJ2-7 and V is TRBV9; D might be TRBD2 (7 bases). This material consisted of PBMCs, taken on the day of the yellow fever booster vaccination. The TCR was taken from a man aged 25 to 45 who received the YFV17D yellow fever vaccine. CDR3 coding DNA: TGTGCCAGCAGCGTAGGAGGGGGGGCTTACGAGCAGTACTTC. Its protein is CASSVGGGAYEQYF.